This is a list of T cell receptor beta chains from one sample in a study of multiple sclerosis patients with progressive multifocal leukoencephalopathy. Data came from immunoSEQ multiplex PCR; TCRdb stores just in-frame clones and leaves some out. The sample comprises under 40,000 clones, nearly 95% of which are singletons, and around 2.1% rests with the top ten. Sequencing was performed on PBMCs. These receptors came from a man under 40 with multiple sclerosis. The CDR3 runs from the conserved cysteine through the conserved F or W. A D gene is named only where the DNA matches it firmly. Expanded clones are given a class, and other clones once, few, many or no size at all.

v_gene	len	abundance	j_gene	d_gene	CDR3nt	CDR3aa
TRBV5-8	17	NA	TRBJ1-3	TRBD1	TGTGCCAGCAGCTTGACAGGGGCCAAAGGAAGCGGAAACACCATATATTTT	CASSLTGAKGSGNTIYF
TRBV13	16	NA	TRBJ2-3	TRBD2	TGTGCCAGCAGCCACGGACTAGCGGGTTTCACAGATACGCAGTATTTT	CASSHGLAGFTDTQYF
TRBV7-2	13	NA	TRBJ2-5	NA	TGTGCCAGCAGCTGGACTGGAAAAGAGACCCAGTACTTC	CASSWTGKETQYF
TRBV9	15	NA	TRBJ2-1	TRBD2	TGTGCCAGCAGCTCCGGGGGGAGCTCCTACAATGAGCAGTTCTTC	CASSSGGSSYNEQFF
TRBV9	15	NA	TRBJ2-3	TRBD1	TGTGCCAGCAGCGTAAGCGGCAGGGGGCGGGATACGCAGTATTTT	CASSVSGRGRDTQYF
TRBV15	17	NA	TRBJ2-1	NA	TGTGCCACCAGCAGAGAAGGCAGGGGAGGCACCTACAATGAGCAGTTCTTC	CATSREGRGGTYNEQFF
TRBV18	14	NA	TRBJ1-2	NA	TGTGCCAGCTCACGTGATTGGGGAGACTATGGCTACACCTTC	CASSRDWGDYGYTF
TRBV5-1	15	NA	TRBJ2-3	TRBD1	TGCGCCAGCAGCTCGGGACAGGGGGGCCCAGATACGCAGTATTTT	CASSSGQGGPDTQYF
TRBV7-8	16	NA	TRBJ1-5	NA	TGTGCCAGCAGCTTAGCGGCAGTTCGGAGGGAACAGCCCCAGCATTTT	CASSLAAVRREQPQHF
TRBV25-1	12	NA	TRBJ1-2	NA	TGTGCCAGCTTTTCCGACAACTATGGCTACACCTTC	CASFSDNYGYTF
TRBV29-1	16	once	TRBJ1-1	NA	TGCAGCGCCTTGGGAGGGCGGTGGGTGTCAAACACTGAAGCTTTCTTT	CSALGGRWVSNTEAFF
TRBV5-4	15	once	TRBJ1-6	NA	TGTGCCAGCAGCCATACCGACTCCTATAATTCACCCCTCCACTTT	CASSHTDSYNSPLHF
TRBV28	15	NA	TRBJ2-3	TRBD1	TGTGCCAGCAGTTTAGGGGGACAGAGTGGTGATACGCAGTATTTT	CASSLGGQSGDTQYF
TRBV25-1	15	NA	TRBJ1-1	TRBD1	TGTGCCAGCAGTGAGCTCGGGACAGGGTTCCCTGAAGCTTTCTTT	CASSELGTGFPEAFF
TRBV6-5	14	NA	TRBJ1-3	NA	TGTGCCAGCAGTCCAACCATCTCTGGAAACACCATATATTTT	CASSPTISGNTIYF
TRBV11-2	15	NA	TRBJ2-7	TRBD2	TGTGCCAGCAGTCATAAACTAGCGGGGAGCTACGAGCAGTACTTC	CASSHKLAGSYEQYF
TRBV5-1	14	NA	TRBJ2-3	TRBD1	TGCGCCAGCAGCCGGGACAGTAACACAGATACGCAGTATTTT	CASSRDSNTDTQYF
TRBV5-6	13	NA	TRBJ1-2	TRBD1	TGTGCCAGCAGCTCGGACAGGGGATATGGCTACACCTTC	CASSSDRGYGYTF
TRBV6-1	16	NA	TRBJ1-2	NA	TGTGCCAGCAGTCAAGGACGGAGCCCGGCCGTCTATGGCTACACCTTC	CASSQGRSPAVYGYTF
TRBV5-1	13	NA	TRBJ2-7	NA	TGCGCCAGCAGCTTGGGGCAGAACTACGAGCAGTACTTC	CASSLGQNYEQYF
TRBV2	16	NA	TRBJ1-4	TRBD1	TGTGCCAGCAGTGATTTTACGGGGACAGGGGATGAAAAACTGTTTTTT	CASSDFTGTGDEKLFF
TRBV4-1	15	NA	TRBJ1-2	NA	TGCGCCAGCAGCCAGGGTCAGGACCCTAACTATGGCTACACCTTC	CASSQGQDPNYGYTF
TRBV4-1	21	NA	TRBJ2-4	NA	TGCGCCAGCAGCCAAGATTTCGGTCACTATCCCATCCCCCAAGCCAAAAACATTCAGTACTTC	CASSQDFGHYPIPQAKNIQYF
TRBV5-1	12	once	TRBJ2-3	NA	TGCGCCAGCAGCCCGTCCGAAGGTACGCAGTATTTT	CASSPSEGTQYF
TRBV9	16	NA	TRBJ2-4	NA	TGTGCCAGCAGCGAGGAGGACAGGTCGGCGGGGAACATTCAGTACTTC	CASSEEDRSAGNIQYF
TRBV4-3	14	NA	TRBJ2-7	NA	TGCGCCAGCAGCCAAGATCGACTAGTCGGCGAGCAGTACTTC	CASSQDRLVGEQYF
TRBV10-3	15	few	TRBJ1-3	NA	TGTGCCATCAGTGAGAAAGGGGTAGGAGGAAACACCATATATTTT	CAISEKGVGGNTIYF
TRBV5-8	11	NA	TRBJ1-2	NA	TGTGCCAGCAGCCAAATGGTTGGCTACACCTTC	CASSQMVGYTF
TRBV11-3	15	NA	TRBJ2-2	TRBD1	TGTGCCAGCAGCTTAGGTCAGGGGGCTACGGGGGAGCTGTTTTTT	CASSLGQGATGELFF
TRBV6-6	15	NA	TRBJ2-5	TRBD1	TGTGCCAGCAGTCAGGGACAGGGGGCTCGCGAGACCCAGTACTTC	CASSQGQGARETQYF
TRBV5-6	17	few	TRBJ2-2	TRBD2	TGTGCCAGCAGCTGGGGGACTAGCGGGAGTTGGATCGGGGAGCTGTTTTTT	CASSWGTSGSWIGELFF
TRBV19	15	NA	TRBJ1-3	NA	TGTGCCAGTAGTATCCGGGGGGGCGCCGGAAACACCATATATTTT	CASSIRGGAGNTIYF
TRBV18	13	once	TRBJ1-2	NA	TGTGCCAGCTCACCAGACAGAGGCTATGGCTACACCTTC	CASSPDRGYGYTF
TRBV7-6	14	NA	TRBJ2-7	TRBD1	TGTGCCAGCAGCATCGGGACAGGTACCTACGAGCAGTACTTC	CASSIGTGTYEQYF
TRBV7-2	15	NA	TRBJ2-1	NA	TGTGCCAGCAGCTTAGGGGGTGGCGGGTCGAATGAGCAGTTCTTC	CASSLGGGGSNEQFF
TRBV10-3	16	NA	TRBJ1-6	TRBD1	TGTGCCATCAGCCCGGGACAGGGTCGAAATAATTCACCCCTCCACTTT	CAISPGQGRNNSPLHF
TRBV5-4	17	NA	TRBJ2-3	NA	TGTGCCAGCAGTCCCGGGGGCGGGAGTGTTCGCACAGATACGCAGTATTTT	CASSPGGGSVRTDTQYF
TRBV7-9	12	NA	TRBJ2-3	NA	TGTGCCAGCAGAGCACCGGGGGATACGCAGTATTTT	CASRAPGDTQYF
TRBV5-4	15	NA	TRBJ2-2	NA	TGTGCCAGCAGCTCGGGACACTTAGGGGCCGGGGAGCTGTTTTTT	CASSSGHLGAGELFF
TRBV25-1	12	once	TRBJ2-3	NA	TGTGCCAGCAGGGACGATCTGGATACGCAGTATTTT	CASRDDLDTQYF
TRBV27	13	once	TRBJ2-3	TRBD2	TGTGCCAGCAGCGGTAGCGGGACAGATACGCAGTATTTT	CASSGSGTDTQYF
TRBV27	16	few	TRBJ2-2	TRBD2	TGTGCCACCAAACCCCTAGCGGGAGAGTACACCGGGGAGCTGTTTTTT	CATKPLAGEYTGELFF
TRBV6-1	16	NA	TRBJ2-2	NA	TGTGCCAGCAGTGAAGGGAGGGGGTGGTTAACCGGGGAGCTGTTTTTT	CASSEGRGWLTGELFF
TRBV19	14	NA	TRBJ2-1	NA	TGTGCCAGCCACAGGAGATCGTCCTACAATGAGCAGTTCTTC	CASHRRSSYNEQFF
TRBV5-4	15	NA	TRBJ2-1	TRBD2	TGTGCCAGCAGCACCGGGACTAGCGGGATGGATGAGCAGTTCTTC	CASSTGTSGMDEQFF
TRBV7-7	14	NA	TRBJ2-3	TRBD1	TGTGCCAGCAGCGGGACAGGGGTCACAGATACGCAGTATTTT	CASSGTGVTDTQYF
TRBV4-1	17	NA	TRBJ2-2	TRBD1	TGCGCCAGCAGCCGGATAACAGGGGGAGTCCGTGTCGGGGAGCTGTTTTTT	CASSRITGGVRVGELFF
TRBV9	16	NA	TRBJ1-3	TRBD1	TGTGCCAGCAGCGTAGGGACAGGGGATTCGGGAAACACCATATATTTT	CASSVGTGDSGNTIYF
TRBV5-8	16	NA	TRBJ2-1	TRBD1	TGTGCCAGCAGCTTCTCCGGACAGGGGGCCTACAATGAGCAGTTCTTC	CASSFSGQGAYNEQFF
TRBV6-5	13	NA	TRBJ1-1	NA	TGTGCCAGCAGTTACGCCGGGGGCGCTGAAGCTTTCTTT	CASSYAGGAEAFF
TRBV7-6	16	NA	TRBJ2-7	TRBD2	TGTGCCAGCAGCTCTGGACTAGCGGGAGCCGGATACGAGCAGTACTTC	CASSSGLAGAGYEQYF
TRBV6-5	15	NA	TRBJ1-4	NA	TGTGCCAGCAGGCCGGGGGAAGCGACTAATGAAAAACTGTTTTTT	CASRPGEATNEKLFF
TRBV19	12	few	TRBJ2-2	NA	TGTGCCAGTAGTGCTTACCCCGCGCAGCTGTTTTTT	CASSAYPAQLFF